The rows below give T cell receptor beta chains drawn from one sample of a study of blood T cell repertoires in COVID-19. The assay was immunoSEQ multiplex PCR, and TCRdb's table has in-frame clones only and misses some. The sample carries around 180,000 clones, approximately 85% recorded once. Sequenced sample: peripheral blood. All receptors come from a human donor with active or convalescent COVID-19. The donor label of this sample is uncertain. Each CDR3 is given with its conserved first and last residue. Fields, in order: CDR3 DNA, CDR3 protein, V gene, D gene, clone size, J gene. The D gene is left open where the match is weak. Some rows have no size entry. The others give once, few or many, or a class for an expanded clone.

CDR3 DNA: TGTGCCACCAGTGATTTGTTTGGGTGGGCTTCACCCCTCCACTTT; CDR3 protein: CATSDLFGWASPLHF; V gene: TRBV24-1; D gene: .; clone size: .; J gene: TRBJ1-6
CDR3 DNA: TGTGCCAGCAGCCCGGATGGGCCAGAACTGTTTTTT; CDR3 protein: CASSPDGPELFF; V gene: TRBV9; D gene: .; clone size: .; J gene: TRBJ1-4
CDR3 DNA: TGTGCCAGCAGTTTACACGGCAGGGTTAACACTGAAGCTTTCTTT; CDR3 protein: CASSLHGRVNTEAFF; V gene: TRBV27; D gene: .; clone size: .; J gene: TRBJ1-1
CDR3 DNA: TGTGCCAGCAGCTTGCCCCCGACCCGGAGCTTCGGCTACACCTTC; CDR3 protein: CASSLPPTRSFGYTF; V gene: TRBV7-2; D gene: .; clone size: .; J gene: TRBJ1-2
CDR3 DNA: TGTGCCAGCAGTCACACTTACAGCCTCGAAGAGACCCAGTACTTC; CDR3 protein: CASSHTYSLEETQYF; V gene: TRBV6-5; D gene: .; clone size: few; J gene: TRBJ2-5
CDR3 DNA: TGTGCCAGCAGGGTGGAGCTTAACTATGGCTACACCTTC; CDR3 protein: CASRVELNYGYTF; V gene: TRBV28; D gene: .; clone size: few; J gene: TRBJ1-2
CDR3 DNA: TGCGCCAGCAGCGTAAAGCCTAGCGGGCAACACAATGAGCAGTTCTTC; CDR3 protein: CASSVKPSGQHNEQFF; V gene: TRBV5-1; D gene: TRBD2; clone size: .; J gene: TRBJ2-1
CDR3 DNA: TGTGCCAGCAGTGTCCCAAGAGTCTCCACAGATACGCAGTATTTT; CDR3 protein: CASSVPRVSTDTQYF; V gene: TRBV28; D gene: .; clone size: .; J gene: TRBJ2-3
CDR3 DNA: TGCGCCAGCAGCTTGGTGGGGACAGGGGGTTCCGGGGAGCTGTTTTTT; CDR3 protein: CASSLVGTGGSGELFF; V gene: TRBV5-1; D gene: TRBD1; clone size: .; J gene: TRBJ2-2
CDR3 DNA: TGTGCCAGCAGGCAGGGTGTGGGGAACTATGGCTACACCTTC; CDR3 protein: CASRQGVGNYGYTF; V gene: TRBV11-2; D gene: .; clone size: .; J gene: TRBJ1-2
CDR3 DNA: TGTGCCAGCAGACCCGGACTAGCCCTCTCCTACGAGCAGTACTTC; CDR3 protein: CASRPGLALSYEQYF; V gene: TRBV6-5; D gene: TRBD2; clone size: .; J gene: TRBJ2-7
CDR3 DNA: TGTGCCAGCAGCACCTACCCCAGGGATGAAGCTTTCTTT; CDR3 protein: CASSTYPRDEAFF; V gene: TRBV14; D gene: .; clone size: once; J gene: TRBJ1-1
CDR3 DNA: TGTGCCAGCAGCCCAACGACTAGCGGACTATACAATGAGCAGTTCTTC; CDR3 protein: CASSPTTSGLYNEQFF; V gene: TRBV13; D gene: TRBD2; clone size: once; J gene: TRBJ2-1
CDR3 DNA: TGTGCCTGGAGCACGGACTTAACCTCTGGAAACACCATATATTTT; CDR3 protein: CAWSTDLTSGNTIYF; V gene: TRBV30; D gene: .; clone size: once; J gene: TRBJ1-3
CDR3 DNA: TGTGCCAGCTGGGGGCGGGGGGAAGAGCAGTACTTC; CDR3 protein: CASWGRGEEQYF; V gene: TRBV28; D gene: TRBD2; clone size: few; J gene: TRBJ2-7
CDR3 DNA: TGTGCCAGCAGCTCAAACTTTCGGGGGAGGGAGACCCAGTACTTC; CDR3 protein: CASSSNFRGRETQYF; V gene: TRBV5-4; D gene: .; clone size: .; J gene: TRBJ2-5
CDR3 DNA: TGTGCCAGCAGTGAAGATGTCGGTCAAGAGACCCAGTACTTC; CDR3 protein: CASSEDVGQETQYF; V gene: TRBV2; D gene: .; clone size: once; J gene: TRBJ2-5
CDR3 DNA: TGTGCCATCAGTCTAGGACAGGGGGCCGACTATGGCTACACCTTC; CDR3 protein: CAISLGQGADYGYTF; V gene: TRBV10-3; D gene: TRBD1; clone size: .; J gene: TRBJ1-2
CDR3 DNA: TGTGCCAGCAGCCGGGACAGGGCTACCTACGAGCAGTACTTC; CDR3 protein: CASSRDRATYEQYF; V gene: TRBV7-2; D gene: TRBD1; clone size: .; J gene: TRBJ2-7
CDR3 DNA: TGTGCCATGGCGCTCGGACAGGAAGAGACCCAGTACTTC; CDR3 protein: CAMALGQEETQYF; V gene: TRBV10-3; D gene: TRBD1; clone size: .; J gene: TRBJ2-5
CDR3 DNA: TGTGCCAGCAGCTTGGTAGGGGGCGCTGGAAACACCATATATTTT; CDR3 protein: CASSLVGGAGNTIYF; V gene: TRBV5-4; D gene: TRBD1; clone size: .; J gene: TRBJ1-3
CDR3 DNA: TGTGCCACCAGGGAAGGAGGGGCTGGGGGCTACACCTTC; CDR3 protein: CATREGGAGGYTF; V gene: TRBV15; D gene: .; clone size: .; J gene: TRBJ1-2
CDR3 DNA: TGTGCCATCAGTGAAGACCCCCACGGGGCTTTCTTT; CDR3 protein: CAISEDPHGAFF; V gene: TRBV10-3; D gene: .; clone size: once; J gene: TRBJ1-1
CDR3 DNA: TGTGCCAGCAGTGAAACTATCACCTCCTACAATGAGCAGTTCTTC; CDR3 protein: CASSETITSYNEQFF; V gene: TRBV6-1; D gene: .; clone size: .; J gene: TRBJ2-1
CDR3 DNA: TGTGCCAGCAGCTCTGGACAGTCCACAGATACGCAGTATTTT; CDR3 protein: CASSSGQSTDTQYF; V gene: TRBV28; D gene: .; clone size: .; J gene: TRBJ2-3
CDR3 DNA: TGTGCCAGCAGTTTATCGGGGACAGGTCTTAGCAATCAGCCCCAGCATTTT; CDR3 protein: CASSLSGTGLSNQPQHF; V gene: TRBV27; D gene: TRBD1; clone size: .; J gene: TRBJ1-5
CDR3 DNA: TGTGCCACCAGTGATAACAGTAATCAGCCCCAGCATTTT; CDR3 protein: CATSDNSNQPQHF; V gene: TRBV24-1; D gene: .; clone size: .; J gene: TRBJ1-5
CDR3 DNA: TGTGCCAGCAGCTTGGCCATCTCCGGGTTATATAGCAATCAGCCCCAGCATTTT; CDR3 protein: CASSLAISGLYSNQPQHF; V gene: TRBV5-6; D gene: .; clone size: once; J gene: TRBJ1-5
CDR3 DNA: TGTGCCAGCAGCCCCCTAGCGGGGGAACCTTACGAGCAGTACTTC; CDR3 protein: CASSPLAGEPYEQYF; V gene: TRBV7-9; D gene: TRBD2; clone size: .; J gene: TRBJ2-7
CDR3 DNA: TGTGCCAGCATCAGGGACAGGGGATACCCTGAAGCTTTCTTT; CDR3 protein: CASIRDRGYPEAFF; V gene: TRBV7-2; D gene: TRBD1; clone size: .; J gene: TRBJ1-1
CDR3 DNA: TGTGCCAGCAGTTCAGGGGGGACCCCAGTGGATGGCTACACCTTC; CDR3 protein: CASSSGGTPVDGYTF; V gene: TRBV6-2/TRBV6-3; D gene: TRBD1; clone size: .; J gene: TRBJ1-2
CDR3 DNA: TGTGCCAGCAGCCCCGGGACTAGCGGGGAGACCCAGTACTTC; CDR3 protein: CASSPGTSGETQYF; V gene: TRBV11-2; D gene: TRBD2; clone size: .; J gene: TRBJ2-5
CDR3 DNA: TGTGCCAGCAGCTTAGGGACTTATGGCTACACCTTC; CDR3 protein: CASSLGTYGYTF; V gene: TRBV5-6; D gene: .; clone size: .; J gene: TRBJ1-2
CDR3 DNA: TGTGCCAGCAGCTTAGCCAGGGGGCATAGCTATGGCTACACCTTC; CDR3 protein: CASSLARGHSYGYTF; V gene: TRBV7-2; D gene: TRBD1; clone size: .; J gene: TRBJ1-2
CDR3 DNA: TGTGCCAGCTCACCAACTAGCGGGTTCGGATCAGATACGCAGTATTTT; CDR3 protein: CASSPTSGFGSDTQYF; V gene: TRBV18; D gene: TRBD2; clone size: .; J gene: TRBJ2-3
CDR3 DNA: TGTGCCAGCATCATATCCAGTGAAGCTTTCTTT; CDR3 protein: CASIISSEAFF; V gene: TRBV2; D gene: .; clone size: few; J gene: TRBJ1-1
CDR3 DNA: TGTGCCAGTAGTACCCCCCTTGGGTCGGGAGGGGCCAACGTCCTGACTTTC; CDR3 protein: CASSTPLGSGGANVLTF; V gene: TRBV19; D gene: .; clone size: .; J gene: TRBJ2-6
CDR3 DNA: TGCCCCAGCAGCTCTGGGGGGGGCTCTGGGGAGCAGTACTTC; CDR3 protein: CPSSSGGGSGEQYF; V gene: TRBV5-1; D gene: .; clone size: .; J gene: TRBJ2-7
CDR3 DNA: TGTGCCAGCAGCTCCCTTTGGCGGGAGGGCCGGAACGAGCAGTACTTC; CDR3 protein: CASSSLWREGRNEQYF; V gene: TRBV5-4; D gene: TRBD2; clone size: .; J gene: TRBJ2-7
CDR3 DNA: TGTGCCAGCAGTTTTGACAGCTCTGGAAACACCATATATTTT; CDR3 protein: CASSFDSSGNTIYF; V gene: TRBV6-2/TRBV6-3; D gene: .; clone size: .; J gene: TRBJ1-3
CDR3 DNA: TGCGCCAGCAGCCAAGGCGGGGGGGGGAACACTGAAGCTTTCTTT; CDR3 protein: CASSQGGGGNTEAFF; V gene: TRBV4-1; D gene: .; clone size: .; J gene: TRBJ1-1
CDR3 DNA: TGTGCCAGCAGCTTGGAGGGTTTGGGCAATCAGCCCCAGCATTTT; CDR3 protein: CASSLEGLGNQPQHF; V gene: TRBV7-9; D gene: .; clone size: once; J gene: TRBJ1-5
CDR3 DNA: TGTGCCAGCAGCCCCAGGCGGGATGAGCAGTTCTTC; CDR3 protein: CASSPRRDEQFF; V gene: TRBV9; D gene: .; clone size: .; J gene: TRBJ2-1
CDR3 DNA: TGTGCCAGCAGTGACTGGGAGGCGGGGGCGCAGTATTTT; CDR3 protein: CASSDWEAGAQYF; V gene: TRBV6-4; D gene: TRBD2; clone size: .; J gene: TRBJ2-3
CDR3 DNA: TGTGCCAGCAGTTACTTTTCAGGAACAGATACGCAGTATTTT; CDR3 protein: CASSYFSGTDTQYF; V gene: TRBV6-5; D gene: .; clone size: .; J gene: TRBJ2-3
CDR3 DNA: TGTAACCCCACGGCACGGGTAGCGGGAGGGACAATGAGGCAGTTCTTC; CDR3 protein: CNPTARVAGGTMRQFF; V gene: TRBV19; D gene: TRBD2; clone size: .; J gene: TRBJ2-1
CDR3 DNA: TGTGCCAGCAGCGTAGGGACAGGGGGCCTGAGTGGCTACACCTTC; CDR3 protein: CASSVGTGGLSGYTF; V gene: TRBV9; D gene: TRBD1; clone size: .; J gene: TRBJ1-2
CDR3 DNA: TGTGCCAGCAGCTTAATCGACAGCCGCCCCTCCTACGAGCAGTACTTC; CDR3 protein: CASSLIDSRPSYEQYF; V gene: TRBV7-6; D gene: .; clone size: .; J gene: TRBJ2-7
CDR3 DNA: TGTGCCAGCAGTTTTTTTTGGGGCCCCGGATACGAGCAGTACTTC; CDR3 protein: CASSFFWGPGYEQYF; V gene: TRBV27; D gene: .; clone size: .; J gene: TRBJ2-7
CDR3 DNA: TGTGCCAGCAGCTCGACGGGAGGGCTGAATGAGCAGTTCTTC; CDR3 protein: CASSSTGGLNEQFF; V gene: TRBV7-3; D gene: TRBD2; clone size: .; J gene: TRBJ2-1